Below are 17 T cell receptor beta chains sequenced from a single sample in a study of patients and donors after allogeneic stem cell transplantation. TCRdb processed the RT-PCR reads anew with MiXCR; each CDR3 protein has one entry. The sample has about a million distinct CDR3 sequences; 15% to 20% are singletons. Sequencing used blood, either unsorted or a sorted T cell fraction (not recorded which). These receptors came from a human donor who was either an allogeneic HSCT recipient or a stem cell or donor lymphocyte infusion donor (not recorded which). It is not recorded whose cells these are; they may come from a transplant donor.

In this sample, this clonotype turned up a few times. CDR3 loop: CASSQGSGKNIQYF. The CDR3 coding sequence is TGTGCCAGCAGCCAAGGCAGCGGCAAAAACATTCAGTACTTC. V usage is TRBV14 and J usage is TRBJ2-4; D may be TRBD2 (5 bases). V lost 1 base, J lost 3 bases, and 7 bases lay in between. This CDR3 comprises 14 residues. Germline lookup yields CDR1 SGHDN and CDR2 FVKESK.

This chain uses TRBV6-1 with TRBJ1-1, with a weak D call TRBD1 (6 bases). V lost 7 bases, J lost 0 bases, and 12 bases lay in between. Germline V gene sequence: CDR1 MNHNS, CDR2 SASEGT. The CDR3 runs 14 residues. The CDR3 loop reads CASIADSLNTEAFF. The CDR3 DNA reads as TGTGCCAGCATCGCGGACAGTTTGAACACTGAAGCTTTCTTT.

This chain uses TRBV7-9 with TRBJ1-2; tentatively, D is TRBD1 (6 bases). The V and J ends lost 4 bases and 8 bases respectively, with 11 bases between them. This CDR3 comprises 12 residues. In germline, CDR1 is SEHNR, CDR2 FQNEAQ (reference sequence). The CDR3 region is CASSSGQTGYTF. CDR3 nucleotide sequence: TGTGCCAGCAGCTCCGGACAGACGGGCTACACCTTC.

At least ten counts were recorded for this clonotype. The V and J genes are TRBV12-3 or TRBV12-4 and TRBJ2-1; TRBD2 matches 12 bases. CDR3 length: 17 residues. After removal of 4 bases from V and 3 bases from J, the junction contained 7 bases not matched to a gene. CDR3 nucleotides: TGTGCCAGCAGTTCCCGACTAGCGGGAGCTGTCTACAATGAGCAGTTCTTC. Amino acids: CASSSRLAGAVYNEQFF.

There are a few counts of this clonotype. This rearrangement joins TRBV9 to TRBJ2-3, with 10 bases that match TRBD2. The CDR3 covers 15 residues. Germline V gene data show CDR1 as SGDLS and CDR2 as YYNGEE. V shed 4 bases and J 5 bases; nucleotides not matched to a gene: 7. Here the CDR3 reads CASSSQRGGRDTQYF. In nucleotides, the CDR3 is TGTGCCAGCAGCTCCCAGCGGGGGGGAAGAGATACGCAGTATTTT.

The chain carries TRBV10-3 and TRBJ2-7; 8 positions agree with TRBD1. There are 18 residues in the CDR3. Germline lookup yields CDR1 ENHRY and CDR2 SYGVKD. V was clipped by 2 bases and J by 2 bases; unmatched bases: 14. The CDR3 coding sequence is TGTGCCATCAGTGAGGGACCGACAGGGGAACGTATCCCCTACGAGCAGTACTTC. The encoded protein is CAISEGPTGERIPYEQYF.

This clonotype showed up just a few times. The rearrangement uses TRBV4-2 and TRBJ2-2; 13 bases line up with TRBD2. V trimming: 3 bases; J trimming: 6 bases; junction bases outside the gene matches: 7. Germline CDR1 is LGHNA and CDR2 is YNFKEQ. CDR3 length: 17 amino acids. As DNA, the CDR3 is TGTGCCAGCAGCCACCGACTAGCGGGGGGATTTGCCGGGGAGCTGTTTTTT. This encodes CASSHRLAGGFAGELFF.

The table lists this clonotype with a few counts. The V gene is TRBV12-3 or TRBV12-4, the J gene TRBJ2-3, with 12 bases aligning to TRBD2. Germline trimming cut 5 bases from V and 5 bases from J; bases unmatched to any gene: 8. CDR3 length equals 16 residues. The CDR3 DNA reads TGTGCCAGCAGTCCCCGACTAGCGGGGGCCCTAGATACGCAGTATTTT. Protein: CASSPRLAGALDTQYF.

J is TRBJ2-1 and V is TRBV20-1; the match to TRBD2 covers 9 bases. This CDR3 comprises 17 residues. V shed 3 bases and J 10 bases; nucleotides not matched to a gene: 19. From germline, CDR1 is DFQATT and CDR2 SNEGSKA (reference sequence). In DNA, the CDR3 is TGCAGTGCTAGTGGTATGAATAGGCGGGAGGGCCCAGGGGAGCAGTTCTTC. It yields the protein CSASGMNRREGPGEQFF.

The gene calls are TRBV6-1 and TRBJ1-2, with D perhaps TRBD1 (5 bases). CDR3 length: 15 amino acids. Deletions cut 6 bases from V and 8 bases from J, with 22 bases between. The germline V gene encodes CDR1 MNHNS and CDR2 SASEGT. CDR3: CASRGQRGSEEGYTF. The CDR3 nucleotides are TGTGCCAGCAGAGGCCAGAGGGGCAGTGAAGAAGGCTACACCTTC.

The V and J genes are TRBV9 and TRBJ2-7; D not certain. The CDR3 length is 14 residues. Germline V gene data show CDR1 as SGDLS and CDR2 as YYNGEE. Trimming stripped 0 bases from V and 2 bases from J, with 9 bases between. Written as DNA, the CDR3 is TGTGCCAGCAGCGTAGATGGGAACCCCTACGAGCAGTACTTC. Translation gives CASSVDGNPYEQYF.

This sequence joins TRBV12-3 or TRBV12-4 and TRBJ1-1, with a possible D match to TRBD1 (6 bases). This CDR3 is built from 15 residues. The V gene lost 6 bases and the J gene lost 0 bases, with 14 bases spanning the gap. Here the CDR3 DNA reads TGTGCCAGCAGGGGGGGCGGGAGACTGAACACTGAAGCTTTCTTT. Residues: CASRGGGRLNTEAFF.

This clonotype was observed a few times. J is TRBJ1-1 and V is TRBV20-1; D gene ambiguous. V was cut by 0 bases and J by 0 bases, with 11 bases left in between. CDR1 DFQATT and CDR2 SNEGSKA come from the germline V gene (reference sequence). The CDR3 sequence is 15 residues long. The CDR3 region has the DNA TGCAGTGCTAGAGATGAGCGACATCTGAACACTGAAGCTTTCTTT. It is translated as CSARDERHLNTEAFF.

V usage is TRBV25-1 and J usage is TRBJ2-3; 11 positions match TRBD2. The CDR3 totals 16 residues. V lost 4 bases, J lost 2 bases, and 5 bases stayed unmatched. CDR1 is MGHDK and CDR2 is SYGVNS in the germline V gene. The CDR3 sequence: CASSAISGRATDTQYF. CDR3 in DNA: TGTGCCAGCAGTGCAATTAGCGGGAGGGCCACAGATACGCAGTATTTT. The complete variable domain, with remaining parts taken from reference TRBV25-1 and TRBJ2-3, reads EADIYQTPRYLVIGTGKKITLECSQTMGHDKMYWYQQDPGMELHLIHYSYGVNSTEKGDLSSESTVSRIRTEHFPLTLESARPSHTSQYLCASSAISGRATDTQYFGPGTRLTVL.

This clonotype is a singleton in its sample. The V and J genes are TRBV7-6 and TRBJ2-6; 7 bases are a match to TRBD2. This CDR3 comprises 17 residues. Germline loops: CDR1 SGHVS, CDR2 FNYEAQ. Trimming cost V 5 bases and J 0 bases; bases outside gene matches: 7. CDR3 region: CASSPLRTSSGANVLTF. The DNA for the CDR3 is TGTGCCAGCAGCCCGCTCAGGACTAGCTCTGGGGCCAACGTCCTGACTTTC.

The chain employs TRBV3-1 and TRBJ1-4, with D possibly matching TRBD1 (5 bases). The CDR3 spans 14 residues. V gave up 4 bases and J gave up 8 bases, with 14 bases separating them. Looked up from germline, CDR1 is LGHDT and CDR2 is YNNKEL (reference sequence). CDR3 protein: CASSRTGSGEKLFF. In DNA form, the CDR3 reads TGTGCCAGCAGCCGAACAGGCTCGGGCGAAAAACTGTTTTTT.

The V call is TRBV4-3, the J call TRBJ2-7, with D unresolved. The CDR3 length is 14 residues. Germline assignment: CDR1 LGHNA and CDR2 YSLEER. V was clipped by 0 bases and J by 5 bases, with 11 bases between them. The CDR3 region has the DNA TGCGCCAGCAGCCAAGATACGCGGAGAGACGAGCAGTACTTC. Translated: CASSQDTRRDEQYF.